The source of this T cell receptor beta chain is a study of regulatory T cells in long-lasting Graves disease. Turning to the study itself: Graves' patients diagnosed newly had used antithyroid drugs under 3 months. Study results and limitations: Few sampled subjects may have lowered accuracy.

Per germline, CDR1 SNHLY and CDR2 FYNNEI. V lost 2 bases and J lost 5; bases outside the gene matches: 5. The CDR3 runs 14 residues. This clonotype showed up many times. Its antigen is unidentified. Sample time point: newly diagnosed GD, antithyroid drugs for less than 3 months. Making the TCR library involved RNA that had been extracted from PBMCs. Investigators prepared the TCR beta libraries by applying iRepertoire HTBI primers and Arm-PCR of CDR3 regions. Each CDR3 protein gets one entry after TCRdb re-called the multiplex PCR reads with MiXCR. The sample consists of roughly 380,000 distinct CDR3 sequences, approximately 15% of them appearing once. Separately, the same data were catalogued under a study of T cells in Graves' hyperthyroidism and ophthalmopathy.

The sequence derives from a man between 40 and 49 years old with Graves disease. The chain couples TRBV2 to TRBJ1-1; TRBD1 matches 7 bases. Source: peripheral blood mononuclear cells (PBMCs), taken at new diagnosis, from a patient treated with antithyroid drugs. The CDR3 DNA reads as TGTGCCAGCAGTGAAACAGGGGCCGGAACTGAAGCTTTCTTT. Its translation is CASSETGAGTEAFF.